This record looks at one T cell receptor beta chain sequence and its context. cDNA prepared by RNA extraction and subsequent reverse transcription served as the template for sequencing. Sequencing was performed with immunoSEQ multiplex PCR; in TCRdb, only in-frame clones are kept and a portion is missing. Found here are approximately 130,000 clones, 60% to 65% of them singletons; the top ten hold around 5.7%. Germline values: CDR1 MNHEY, CDR2 SMNVEV (reference sequence). The CDR3 sequence is 15 residues long. Trimming pared 6 bases from V and 2 bases from J, leaving 17 bases between. This entry belongs to a study of CD8+ T cells in alopecia areata. Stated treatment: oral pan-JAK inhibitor, 5-10 mg twice daily.

The genes are TRBV27 and TRBJ2-7; D perhaps matches TRBD1 (6 bases). The TCR originated in a human donor with alopecia areata. Sequenced here: CD4+ T cells sorted from blood, sampled at week 4, from a patient treated with tofacitinib. CDR3 nucleotide sequence: TGTGCCAGCAGCAAGGGCTCGCAGGGGACCTACGAGCAGTACTTC. Its translation is CASSKGSQGTYEQYF.